This entry features one T cell receptor beta chain sequence. Clones were sequenced by immunoSEQ multiplex PCR, and TCRdb holds only the in-frame ones, with some missing. The table shows approximately 2.5 million clones, with over 85% occurring only once. The sample is drawn from a study of shared clonotypes between healthy human individuals. In the study overall: The cohort had two women and a few men, ages 18 to 49.

The CDR3 is 14 amino acids. CDR1 and CDR2 (germline): SEHNR, FQNEAQ (reference sequence). Trimming took off 0 bases at V and 10 bases at J, with 15 bases between the two ends. Donors were healthy HIV-negative adults without recent acute infections or vaccinations. The split of CD4+ cells yielded CD45RA+ naive and CD45RA-negative memory subsets. This chain connects TRBV7-9 to TRBJ1-1; D call uncertain. The sample taken for sequencing was naive CD4+ T cells from PBMCs. This sample's subset: CD45RA+ positively selected. The clonotype originates from a man between 18 and 35 years old in good health. Some clones in this sample may be carry-over from other donors' samples. The DNA for the CDR3 is TGTGCCAGCAGCTTAGCGGAATCTGCCGGTCGAGCTTTCTTT. Its protein is CASSLAESAGRAFF.